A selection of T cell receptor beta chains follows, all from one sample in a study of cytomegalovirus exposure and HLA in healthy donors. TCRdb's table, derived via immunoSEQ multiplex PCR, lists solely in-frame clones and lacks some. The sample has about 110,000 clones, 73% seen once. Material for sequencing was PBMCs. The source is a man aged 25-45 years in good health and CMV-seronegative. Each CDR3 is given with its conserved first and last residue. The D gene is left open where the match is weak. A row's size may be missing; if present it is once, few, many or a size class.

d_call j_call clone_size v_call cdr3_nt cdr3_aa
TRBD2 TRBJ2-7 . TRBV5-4 TGTGCCACACGGGGGGGGAGCTCCTACGAGCAGTACTTC CATRGGSSYEQYF
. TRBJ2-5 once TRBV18 TGTGCCAGCTCACCCGGGATTCAAGAGACCCAGTACTTC CASSPGIQETQYF
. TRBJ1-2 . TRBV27 TGTGCCAGCGGACAGTTTTCCTATGGCTACACCTTC CASGQFSYGYTF
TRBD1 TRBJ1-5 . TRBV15 TGTGCCACCAGCAGAGATCGGGACAGGCCGCTCAATCAGCCCCAGCATTTT CATSRDRDRPLNQPQHF
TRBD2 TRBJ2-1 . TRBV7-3 TGTGCCAGCAGCATACTAGCGGGGGCCCCGCAGTTCTTC CASSILAGAPQFF
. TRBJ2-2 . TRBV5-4 TGTGCCAGCAGCTTCGAGGCTAGCGTGGTCGGGGAGCTGTTTTTT CASSFEASVVGELFF
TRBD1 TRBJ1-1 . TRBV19 TGTGCCAGTAGTTCTTACAGGGGCACTGAAGCTTTCTTT CASSSYRGTEAFF
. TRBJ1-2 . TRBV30 TGTGCCTGGATAGGGCAGGGCAACGGCTACACCTTC CAWIGQGNGYTF
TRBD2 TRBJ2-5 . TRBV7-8 TGTGCCAGCAGCTTAGGGTCTAGCGGGCCCCTCCAAGAGACCCAGTACTTC CASSLGSSGPLQETQYF
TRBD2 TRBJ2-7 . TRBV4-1 TGCGCCAGCAGCCAAGCACCGACTAGCGGATACGAGCAGTACTTC CASSQAPTSGYEQYF
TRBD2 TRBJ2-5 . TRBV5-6 TGTGCCAGCAGCCGAGGACTAGCGGGGGCCGAGGGAGAGACCCAGTACTTC CASSRGLAGAEGETQYF
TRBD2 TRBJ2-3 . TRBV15 TGTGCCACCAGCTCCAGGACTAGCGGGAGAGATACGCAGTATTTT CATSSRTSGRDTQYF
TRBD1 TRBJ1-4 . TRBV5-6 TGTGCCAGCAGCTGGGAGGACAGGGCCGAACTGTTTTTT CASSWEDRAELFF
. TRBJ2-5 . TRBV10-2 TGCGCCAGCAGTGGGACTACGGCCCAAGAGACCCAGTACTTC CASSGTTAQETQYF
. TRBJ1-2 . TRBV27 TGTGCCAGCAGTTCCCTAAGCAGGGTGACCAACTATGGCTACACCTTC CASSSLSRVTNYGYTF
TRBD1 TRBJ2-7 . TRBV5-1 TGCGCCAGCAGCTCCGGGACAGCCTCCTACGAGCAGTACTTC CASSSGTASYEQYF
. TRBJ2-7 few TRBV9 TGTGCCAGCAGCCCTTTGAAAGGGGGCGAGCAGTACTTC CASSPLKGGEQYF
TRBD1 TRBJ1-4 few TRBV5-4 TGTGCCAGCAGCCCGACAGGGGGAGAAAAACTGTTTTTT CASSPTGGEKLFF
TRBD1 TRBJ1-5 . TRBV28 TGTGCCAGCAGTTTACAGGGGGCTTTCTATCAGCCCCAGCATTTT CASSLQGAFYQPQHF
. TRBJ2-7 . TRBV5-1 TGCGCCAGCAGCTTGGAGGGGAACGAGCAGTACTTC CASSLEGNEQYF
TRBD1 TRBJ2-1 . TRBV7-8 TGTGCCAGCAGCTCGTCCCCGGGACAGATTTACAATGAGCAGTTCTTC CASSSSPGQIYNEQFF
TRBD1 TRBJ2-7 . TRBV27 TGTGCCAGCAGTACTCCGGGACAGGCGAGCTCCTACGAGCAGTACTTC CASSTPGQASSYEQYF
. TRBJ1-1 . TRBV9 TGTGCCAGCAGCACTAACACGGGGACTGAAGCTTTCTTT CASSTNTGTEAFF
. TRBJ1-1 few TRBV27 TGTGCCAGCAGAACAGGGTTTAGCACTGAAGCTTTCTTT CASRTGFSTEAFF
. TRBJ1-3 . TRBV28 TGTGCCAGCAGTTTAAGTCCGGGGGAATCCTCTGGAAACACCATATATTTT CASSLSPGESSGNTIYF
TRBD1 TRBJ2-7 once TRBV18 TGTGCCAGCTCACTGGGACAGGGGGCTTACGAGCAGTACTTC CASSLGQGAYEQYF
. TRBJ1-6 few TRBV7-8 TGTGCCAGCAGCGTCCGTTTGACGGAGAGCTCCTATAATTCACCCCTCCACTTT CASSVRLTESSYNSPLHF
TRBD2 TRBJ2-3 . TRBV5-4 TGTGCCGACTCTAGCGGGGGGTTCACAGATACGCAGTATTTT CADSSGGFTDTQYF
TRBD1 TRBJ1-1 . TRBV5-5 TGTGCCAGCAGCCTCGGGACAGGGCTAGCGAACACTGAAGCTTTCTTT CASSLGTGLANTEAFF
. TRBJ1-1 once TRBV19 TGTGCCAGTAGTATTCGCAGGACAGCGAACACTGAAGCTTTCTTT CASSIRRTANTEAFF
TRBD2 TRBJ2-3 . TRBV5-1 TGCGCCAGCAGCTTGGTGAGCGGGAAATCAGATACGCAGTATTTT CASSLVSGKSDTQYF
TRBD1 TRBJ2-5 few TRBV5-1 TGCGCCAGCAGCCCGGGGACAGTCCAAGAGACCCAGTACTTC CASSPGTVQETQYF
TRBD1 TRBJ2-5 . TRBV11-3 TGTGCCAGCAGAGGGCAGGGGGAAGAGACCCAGTACTTC CASRGQGEETQYF
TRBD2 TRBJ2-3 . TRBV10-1 TGCGCCAGCAGTTGGAATAGCGGGAACACAGATACGCAGTATTTT CASSWNSGNTDTQYF
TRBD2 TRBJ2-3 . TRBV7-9 TGTGCCAGCAGCTTCCTAGCGGGGGACCCAAACACAGATACGCAGTATTTT CASSFLAGDPNTDTQYF
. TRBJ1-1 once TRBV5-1 TGCGCCAGCAGCCCTGACAGTTGGGGGACTAATACTGAAGCTTTCTTT CASSPDSWGTNTEAFF
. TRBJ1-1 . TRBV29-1 TGCAGCGTTAGTACAGGTGAAGCTTTCTTT CSVSTGEAFF
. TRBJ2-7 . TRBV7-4 TGTGCCAGCAGCTTAGATGAGGATCCCTGCTACGAGCAGTACTTC CASSLDEDPCYEQYF
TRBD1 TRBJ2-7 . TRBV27 TGTGCCAGCAGTTTTGACAGGGGCCAGGGGTACGAGCAGTACTTC CASSFDRGQGYEQYF
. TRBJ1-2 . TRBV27 TGTGCCAGCAGCTCAAGGGGGGGCTATGGCTACACCTTC CASSSRGGYGYTF
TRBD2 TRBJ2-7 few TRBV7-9 TGTGCCAGCAGCTTAGTGGTTGAGACTAGCGGGAGCTACGAGCAGTACTTC CASSLVVETSGSYEQYF
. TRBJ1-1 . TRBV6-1 TGTGCCAGCAGTGAAATTTGGGGCTATGAAGCTTTCTTT CASSEIWGYEAFF
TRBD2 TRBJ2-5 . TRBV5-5 TGTGCCAGCAGCCTCTTCCGGGGGGGTGATATCGAAGAGACCCAGTACTTC CASSLFRGGDIEETQYF
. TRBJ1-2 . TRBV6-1 TGTGCCAGCAGTGAAGGATCCGGGGGGAACTATGGCTACACCTTC CASSEGSGGNYGYTF
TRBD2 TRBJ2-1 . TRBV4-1 TGCGCCAGCAGCCAAGATGGGGGAGCGGGGTGGAATGAGCAGTTCTTC CASSQDGGAGWNEQFF
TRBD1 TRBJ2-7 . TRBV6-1 TGTGCCAGCAGTGGCCCGTCTTGGACAGGACCTTCTTGGCCCTACGAGCAGTACTTC CASSGPSWTGPSWPYEQYF